The T cell receptor beta chain described here comes from a study of response to subunit inactivated influenza vaccine. Study-wide points: Each seasonal flu vaccination may recruit only limited new T cells, authors suggested.

TCRdb called the RT-PCR reads again in MiXCR, with one record for every CDR3 protein. Among about 700,000 distinct CDR3 sequences, roughly 15% were seen once, and the ten largest hold 7.6%. This clonotype showed up just a few times. Its antigen is unidentified. V was clipped by 5 bases and J by 2 bases, with 11 bases between them. The CDR3 contains 14 residues. Sequences were derived from PBMCs from blood, sampled approximately 15 days before vaccination. This chain links TRBV12-3 or TRBV12-4 with TRBJ2-3; D unclear. This clonotype was obtained from a man between 50 and 59 years old who received an inactivated influenza vaccine. DNA for the CDR3: TGTGCCAGCAGTCCAAGGGTACTCACAGATACGCAGTATTTT. Translation gives CASSPRVLTDTQYF.